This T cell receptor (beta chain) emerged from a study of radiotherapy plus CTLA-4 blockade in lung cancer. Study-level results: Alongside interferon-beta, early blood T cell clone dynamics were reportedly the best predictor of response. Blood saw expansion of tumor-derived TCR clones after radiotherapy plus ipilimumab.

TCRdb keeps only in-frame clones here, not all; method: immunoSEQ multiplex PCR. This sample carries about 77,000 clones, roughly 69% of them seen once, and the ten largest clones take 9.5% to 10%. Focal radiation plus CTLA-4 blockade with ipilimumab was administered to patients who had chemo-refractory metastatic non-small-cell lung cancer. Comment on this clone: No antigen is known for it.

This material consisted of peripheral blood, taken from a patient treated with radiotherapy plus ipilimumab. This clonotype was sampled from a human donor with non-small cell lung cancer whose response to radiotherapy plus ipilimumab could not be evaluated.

The CDR3 nucleotides are TGTGCCAGCAGCTTCTTAGTCGGAGACTACGAGCAGTACTTC. Amino acid sequence: CASSFLVGDYEQYF. The chain recombines TRBV11-2 with TRBJ2-7; D remains unclear. Germline assignment: CDR1 SGHAT and CDR2 FQNNGV. The V and J ends lost 3 bases and 3 bases respectively, with 12 bases between them. This CDR3 is 14 amino acids long.